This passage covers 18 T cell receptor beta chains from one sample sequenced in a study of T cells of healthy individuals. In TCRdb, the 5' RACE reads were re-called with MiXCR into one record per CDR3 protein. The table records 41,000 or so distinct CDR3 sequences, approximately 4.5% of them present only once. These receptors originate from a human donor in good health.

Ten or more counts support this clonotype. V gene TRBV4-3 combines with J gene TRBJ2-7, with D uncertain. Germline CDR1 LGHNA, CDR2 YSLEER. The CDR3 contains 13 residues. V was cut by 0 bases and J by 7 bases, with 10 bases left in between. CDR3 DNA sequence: TGCGCCAGCAGCCAAGAAGTGGGTGGAGAGCAGTACTTC. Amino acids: CASSQEVGGEQYF.

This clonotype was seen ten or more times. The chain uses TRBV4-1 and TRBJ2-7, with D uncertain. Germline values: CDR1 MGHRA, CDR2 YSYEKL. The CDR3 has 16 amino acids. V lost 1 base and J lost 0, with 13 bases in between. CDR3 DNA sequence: TGCGCCAGCAGCCAAGGAGCACCGACCCCCTCCTACGAGCAGTACTTC. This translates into CASSQGAPTPSYEQYF.

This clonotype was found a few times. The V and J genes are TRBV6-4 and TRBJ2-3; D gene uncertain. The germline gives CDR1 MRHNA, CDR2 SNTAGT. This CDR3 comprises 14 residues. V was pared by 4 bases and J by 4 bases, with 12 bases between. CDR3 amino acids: CASSAQHGADTQYF. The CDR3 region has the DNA TGTGCCAGCAGTGCCCAGCATGGTGCAGATACGCAGTATTTT.

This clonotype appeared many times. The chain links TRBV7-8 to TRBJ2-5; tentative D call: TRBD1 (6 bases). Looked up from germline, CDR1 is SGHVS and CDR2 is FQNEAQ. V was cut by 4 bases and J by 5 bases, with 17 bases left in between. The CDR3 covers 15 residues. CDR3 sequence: CASSSYGGRVETQYF. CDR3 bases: TGTGCCAGCAGCTCGTATGGGGGCAGGGTTGAGACCCAGTACTTC. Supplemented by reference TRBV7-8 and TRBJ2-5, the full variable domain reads GAGVSQSPRYKVAKRGQDVALRCDPISGHVSLFWYQQALGQGPEFLTYFQNEAQLDKSGLPSDRFFAERPEGSVSTLKIQRTQQEDSAVYLCASSSYGGRVETQYFGPGTRLLVL.

CDR3 nucleotide sequence: TGTGCCAGCAGCTTAGGGCGACAGGACCACTATGGCTACACCTTC. The encoded protein is CASSLGRQDHYGYTF. The chain uses TRBV7-9 and TRBJ1-2; perhaps TRBD1 as D (6 bases). This CDR3 spans 15 amino acids. Looked up from germline, CDR1 is SEHNR and CDR2 is FQNEAQ (reference sequence). The V gene lost 1 base and the J gene lost 3 bases, with 12 bases spanning the gap.

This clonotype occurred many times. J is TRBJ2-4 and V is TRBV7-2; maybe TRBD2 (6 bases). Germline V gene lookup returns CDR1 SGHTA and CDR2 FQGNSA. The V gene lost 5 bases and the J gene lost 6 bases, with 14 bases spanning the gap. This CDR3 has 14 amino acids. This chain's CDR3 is CASSPRDSLNIQYF. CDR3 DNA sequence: TGTGCCAGCAGCCCGAGGGACTCCCTAAACATTCAGTACTTC.

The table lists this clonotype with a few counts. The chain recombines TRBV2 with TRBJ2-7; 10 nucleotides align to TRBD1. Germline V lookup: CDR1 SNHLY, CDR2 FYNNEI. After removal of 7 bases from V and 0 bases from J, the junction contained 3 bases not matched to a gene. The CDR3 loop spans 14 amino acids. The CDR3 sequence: CASKGQGSSYEQYF. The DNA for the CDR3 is TGTGCCAGCAAGGGACAGGGGTCCTCCTACGAGCAGTACTTC.

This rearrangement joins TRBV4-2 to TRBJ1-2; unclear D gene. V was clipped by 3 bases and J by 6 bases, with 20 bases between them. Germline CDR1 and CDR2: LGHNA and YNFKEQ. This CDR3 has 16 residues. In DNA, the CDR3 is TGTGCCAGCAGCCAGGCCGTCTCCCGACCGAACCATGGCTACACCTTC. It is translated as CASSQAVSRPNHGYTF.

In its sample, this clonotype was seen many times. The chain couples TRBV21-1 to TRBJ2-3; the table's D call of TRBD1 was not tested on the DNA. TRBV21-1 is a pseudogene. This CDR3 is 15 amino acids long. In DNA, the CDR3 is TGTGCCAGCAGCAATTATTACAGGGGCGCAGATACGCAGTATTTT. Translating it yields CASSNYYRGADTQYF.

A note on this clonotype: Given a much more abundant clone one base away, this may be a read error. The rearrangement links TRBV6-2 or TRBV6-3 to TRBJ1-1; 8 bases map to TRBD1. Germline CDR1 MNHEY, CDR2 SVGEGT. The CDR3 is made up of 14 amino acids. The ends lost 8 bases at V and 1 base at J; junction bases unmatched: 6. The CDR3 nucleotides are TGTGCCAGCGAGGACAGGGCCCCGAACACTGAAGCTTTCTTT. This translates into CASEDRAPNTEAFF.

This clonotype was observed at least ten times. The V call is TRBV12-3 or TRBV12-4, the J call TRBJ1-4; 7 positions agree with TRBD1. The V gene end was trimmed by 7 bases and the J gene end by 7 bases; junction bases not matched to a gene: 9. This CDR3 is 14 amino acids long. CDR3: CASTLRQGGEKLFF. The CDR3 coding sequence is TGTGCCAGCACCCTACGACAGGGTGGTGAAAAACTGTTTTTT.

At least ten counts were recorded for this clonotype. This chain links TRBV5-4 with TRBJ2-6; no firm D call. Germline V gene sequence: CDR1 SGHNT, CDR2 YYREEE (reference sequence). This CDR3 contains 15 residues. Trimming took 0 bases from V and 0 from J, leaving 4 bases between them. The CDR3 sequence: CASSLGLSGANVLTF. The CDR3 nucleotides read TGTGCCAGCAGCTTGGGGCTCTCTGGGGCCAACGTCCTGACTTTC.

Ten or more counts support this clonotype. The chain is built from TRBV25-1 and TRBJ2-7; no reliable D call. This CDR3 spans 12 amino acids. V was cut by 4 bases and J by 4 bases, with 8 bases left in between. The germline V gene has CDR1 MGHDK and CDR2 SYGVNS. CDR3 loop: CASSVTEYEQYF. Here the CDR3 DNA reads TGTGCCAGCAGTGTAACGGAATACGAGCAGTACTTC.

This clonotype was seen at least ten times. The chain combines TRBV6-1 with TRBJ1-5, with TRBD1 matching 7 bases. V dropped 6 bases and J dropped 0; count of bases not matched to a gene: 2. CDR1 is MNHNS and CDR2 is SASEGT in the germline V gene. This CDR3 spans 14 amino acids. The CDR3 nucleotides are TGTGCCAGCAGGGGGACAGCTAGCAATCAGCCCCAGCATTTT. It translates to CASRGTASNQPQHF.

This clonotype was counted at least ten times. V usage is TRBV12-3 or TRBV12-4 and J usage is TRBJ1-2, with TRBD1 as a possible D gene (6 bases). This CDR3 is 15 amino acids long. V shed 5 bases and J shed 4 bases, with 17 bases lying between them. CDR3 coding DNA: TGTGCCAGCAGTCCGCAACAGGGAATAACCTATGGCTACACCTTC. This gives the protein CASSPQQGITYGYTF.

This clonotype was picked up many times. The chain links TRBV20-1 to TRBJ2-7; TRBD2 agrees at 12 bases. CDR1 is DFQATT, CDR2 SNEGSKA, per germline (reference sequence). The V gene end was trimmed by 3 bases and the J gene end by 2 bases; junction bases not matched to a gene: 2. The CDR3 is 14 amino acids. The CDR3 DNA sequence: TGCAGTGCTAGTGCTAGCGGGGGGGCCTACGAGCAGTACTTC. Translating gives CSASASGGAYEQYF.

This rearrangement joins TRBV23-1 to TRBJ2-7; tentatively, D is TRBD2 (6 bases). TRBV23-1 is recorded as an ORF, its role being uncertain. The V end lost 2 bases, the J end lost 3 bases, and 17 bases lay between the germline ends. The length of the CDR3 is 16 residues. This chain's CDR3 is CASSQIVNRAGYEQYF. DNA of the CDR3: TGCGCCAGCAGTCAAATAGTAAACCGAGCGGGCTACGAGCAGTACTTC.

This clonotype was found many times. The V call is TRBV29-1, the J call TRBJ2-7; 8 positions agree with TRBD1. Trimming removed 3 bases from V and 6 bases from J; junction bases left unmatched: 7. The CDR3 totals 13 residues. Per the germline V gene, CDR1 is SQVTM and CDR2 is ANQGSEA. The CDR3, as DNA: TGCAGCGTTGACTGGACAGGGTATGGCGAGCAGTACTTC. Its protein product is CSVDWTGYGEQYF.